The clone carrying this T cell receptor (beta chain) occurred once. Its antigen is unknown. The junction and the germline gene differ at one end; a read error may be behind it. The CDR3 has 16 amino acids. CDR1 is SGHTA, CDR2 FQGTGA, per germline. The data stem from a study of molecular identifiers for immune sequencing clone quantification. Study-wide findings and caveats: Clones exceeding 20 RNA copies carried over 99% of effector molecules but under 1% of naive-cell molecules.

Previously published methods and listed TCR primers were used for the bulk TCR libraries. TCRdb re-called the PCR reads through MiXCR, storing one row per CDR3 protein. The data show about 500,000 distinct CDR3 sequences, with about 25% seen just once and over 0.6% held by the top ten. The rearrangement links TRBV7-3 to TRBJ2-5, with 9 bases matching TRBD2. The sequenced sample consisted of naive CD8+ T cells from blood, with Jurkat cell RNA spiked in. Subset specified: FACS-sorted CD8+CD4-CCR7+CD45RA+ naive T cells. This sequence was found in a human donor in good health. Some libraries in this study had Jurkat cell RNA spiked in. The CDR3 coding sequence is TGTGCCTGCAGTCCAACCGGGGTAGCGGGAGCTGAGACCCAGTACTTC. Protein: CACSPTGVAGAETQYF.